This T cell receptor (beta chain) was sequenced for a study of blood T cell repertoires in COVID-19. Assay used: immunoSEQ multiplex PCR; TCRdb lists only in-frame clones, some missing. The sample holds about 190,000 clones, 78% seen once. This CDR3 is 13 amino acids long. The trim removed 9 bases at V and 5 bases at J, leaving 7 bases unmatched. Germline CDR1 MDHEN, CDR2 SYDVKM. Source material: peripheral blood. The rearrangement uses TRBV28 and TRBJ1-2; 9 bases line up with TRBD1. This clonotype was obtained from a woman older than 75 with active or convalescent COVID-19. This chain's CDR3 is CASSAGQGYGYTF. The CDR3 nucleotides read TGTGCCAGTAGCGCTGGACAGGGGTATGGCTACACCTTC.